This T cell receptor (beta chain) was found in a study of PD-L1 blockade in urothelial cancer. Study-wide background: The authors examined blood 3 weeks (second dose) and 6 weeks after treatment start. Blood gave a median approximately 150,000 T cells. Overall study results and limits: Pretreatment clonality of the blood TCR repertoire below the median was predictive of superior survival.

Trimming pared 0 bases from V and 1 base from J, leaving 15 bases between. The germline V gene has CDR1 SGHNT and CDR2 YENEEA. This CDR3 is built from 17 residues. Sequencing used immunoSEQ multiplex PCR; TCRdb keeps in-frame clones, though not all of them. The repertoire holds around 87,000 clones, around four fifths seen once, with roughly 8% in the top ten. This clone has just a few counts. Its antigen remains unidentified. Time point: peripheral blood 6 weeks after treatment start. Enrolled patients showed locally advanced or metastatic urothelial carcinoma. The rearrangement uses TRBV11-3 and TRBJ1-2, with D tentatively TRBD1 (6 bases). The clonotype comes from a man aged 70 or older with urothelial cancer. The sample in question was PBMCs, obtained around atezolizumab (anti-PD-L1) treatment. CDR3 amino acids: CASSLDPGAGVNYGYTF. CDR3 bases: TGTGCCAGCAGCTTAGATCCAGGGGCGGGAGTTAACTATGGCTACACCTTC.